The sequence of this T cell receptor beta chain was determined in a study of cytomegalovirus exposure and HLA in healthy donors. Findings of the study overall: CMV serostatus was the only recorded immune exposure for donors. Analysis performed later found roughly 17,000 TCR beta sequences associated with HLA alleles at 0.05 false discovery rate.

As for this clone: What it binds is unknown.

A multiplex PCR was run with 60 Vbeta primers and 13 Jbeta primers. Data came from immunoSEQ multiplex PCR; TCRdb stores just in-frame clones and leaves some out. The sample comprises fewer than 250,000 clones, approximately 82% of which are singletons, and over 3.5% rests with the top ten. The source material was PBMCs. This receptor was taken from a male donor in good health and CMV-seronegative.

The CDR3 spells CASSSRLPSSYNEQFF. DNA of the CDR3: TGTGCCAGCAGTTCCCGACTCCCGAGCTCCTACAATGAGCAGTTCTTC. This chain links TRBV27 with TRBJ2-1; D ambiguous. The germline gives CDR1 MNHEY, CDR2 SMNVEV (reference sequence). CDR3 length: 16 amino acids. Trimming left V 4 bases short and J 0 bases short, with 13 bases between.